A selection of T cell receptor beta chains follows, all from one sample in a study of CD8 T cells in ankylosing spondylitis. TCRdb processed the 5' RACE reads anew with MiXCR; each CDR3 protein has one entry. The table records 250,000 to 350,000 distinct CDR3 sequences, 20% of them present only once. The sequenced material came from blood, either unsorted or a sorted T cell fraction (not recorded which). The receptors derive from a male donor with ankylosing spondylitis or in good health (not recorded which). CDR3s include the opening cysteine and the closing phenylalanine or tryptophan. A D gene is named only where the DNA matches it firmly. Size is stated for part of the rows, as once, few or many counts, or as a class when the clone is expanded.

V	size	J	D	CDR3	DNA
TRBV11-2	.	TRBJ1-4	TRBD1	CASSPSTGGNEKLFF	TGTGCCAGCAGCCCATCCACAGGGGGGAATGAAAAACTGTTTTTT
TRBV6-4	.	TRBJ1-5	.	CASRQSADFSNQPQHF	TGTGCCAGCAGACAGTCGGCTGACTTTAGCAATCAGCCCCAGCATTTT
TRBV29-1	few	TRBJ2-1	TRBD1	CSVAGTGAFWGNYNEQFF	TGCAGCGTTGCTGGGACAGGGGCCTTCTGGGGGAATTACAATGAGCAGTTCTTC
TRBV5-1	few	TRBJ2-1	.	CASSSGPGDEQFF	TGCGCCAGCAGCTCCGGTCCAGGCGATGAGCAGTTCTTC
TRBV5-1	few	TRBJ2-3	.	CASTRTTLGPWTDTQYF	TGCGCCAGCACCCGAACTACCTTGGGACCCTGGACAGATACGCAGTATTTT
TRBV2	many	TRBJ1-2	.	CASTPGRGAGGYTF	TGTGCCAGCACCCCAGGTAGGGGAGCAGGAGGCTACACCTTC
TRBV7-8	few	TRBJ2-3	TRBD2	CASSLASGRGDTQYF	TGTGCCAGCAGCTTAGCTAGCGGGAGGGGGGATACGCAGTATTTT
TRBV28	few	TRBJ2-3	.	CASSPGGLGDTQYF	TGTGCCAGCAGCCCCGGGGGGCTCGGAGATACGCAGTATTTT
TRBV12-3/TRBV12-4	few	TRBJ1-2	.	CASSLGGGEYGYTF	TGTGCCAGCAGTTTAGGTGGAGGGGAATATGGCTACACCTTC
TRBV4-2	few	TRBJ2-5	TRBD2	CASSQGLAGLAGTQYF	TGTGCCAGCAGCCAGGGACTAGCGGGTCTCGCCGGGACCCAGTACTTC
TRBV6-1	few	TRBJ1-5	TRBD1	CASSDGTANNQPQHF	TGTGCCAGCAGTGACGGGACAGCTAACAATCAGCCCCAGCATTTT
TRBV7-8	few	TRBJ2-3	TRBD2	CASMTSGRESGTDTQYF	TGTGCCAGCATGACTAGCGGGAGGGAGAGTGGGACAGATACGCAGTATTTT
TRBV6-2/TRBV6-3	.	TRBJ2-1	TRBD2	CASSYGSGAWDEQFF	TGTGCCAGCAGTTATGGTAGCGGGGCCTGGGATGAGCAGTTCTTC
TRBV20-1	once	TRBJ1-5	.	CSARYINTGINQPQHF	TGCAGTGCTAGATACATCAATACAGGGATCAATCAGCCCCAGCATTTT
TRBV28	many	TRBJ2-2	.	CASSPLPNTGELFF	TGTGCCAGTTCACCCCTACCGAACACCGGGGAGCTGTTTTTT
TRBV5-1	.	TRBJ2-2	.	CASSPSGPHTGELFF	TGCGCCAGCAGCCCCAGCGGACCGCACACCGGGGAGCTGTTTTTT
TRBV12-3/TRBV12-4	many	TRBJ1-1	.	CASSYSPMNTEAFF	TGTGCCAGCAGCTACAGCCCCATGAACACTGAAGCTTTCTTT
TRBV28	few	TRBJ2-3	.	CASSSDSPTDTQYF	TGTGCCAGCAGTTCTGACAGCCCCACAGATACGCAGTATTTT
TRBV9	.	TRBJ2-2	.	CASRGGRNTGELFF	TGTGCCAGCAGAGGGGGGCGAAACACCGGGGAGCTGTTTTTT
TRBV5-1	few	TRBJ2-3	.	CASRPPATGLGTDTQYF	TGCGCCAGCAGACCCCCGGCGACAGGCCTTGGAACTGATACGCAGTATTTT
TRBV5-1	.	TRBJ2-1	TRBD1	CASSLAPGTGGNEQFF	TGCGCCAGCAGCTTGGCCCCCGGGACAGGTGGGAATGAGCAGTTCTTC
TRBV28	few	TRBJ1-2	TRBD1	CASSTSGGPYGYTF	TGTGCCAGCAGTACCTCAGGGGGGCCCTATGGCTACACCTTC
TRBV20-1	.	TRBJ1-2	.	CSAAATDTF	TGCAGTGCCGCTGCGACGGACACCTTC
TRBV20-1	many	TRBJ1-5	TRBD1	CSARAGQGSNQPQHF	TGCAGTGCTAGAGCGGGACAGGGTAGCAATCAGCCCCAGCATTTT
TRBV29-1	many	TRBJ2-5	.	CSVELAQETQYF	TGCAGCGTTGAACTAGCGCAAGAGACCCAGTACTTC
TRBV5-1	few	TRBJ2-3	.	CASSLVGGARDTQYF	TGCGCCAGCAGCTTGGTCGGGGGCGCAAGAGATACGCAGTATTTT
TRBV29-1	many	TRBJ1-2	.	CSVLDLNYGYTF	TGCAGCGTCCTCGACCTAAACTATGGCTACACCTTC
TRBV3-1	.	TRBJ2-2	.	CASSEVRHTTGELFF	TGTGCCAGCAGCGAAGTCAGGCATACAACCGGGGAGCTGTTTTTT
TRBV14	.	TRBJ2-2	.	CASSQVWESGELFF	TGTGCCAGCAGCCAAGTGTGGGAGTCCGGGGAGCTGTTTTTT
TRBV20-1	few	TRBJ2-2	.	CSASLAGDRGELFF	TGCAGTGCTAGCTTGGCAGGGGATCGCGGGGAGCTGTTTTTT
TRBV10-3	.	TRBJ2-2	.	CAISDTSVTGELFF	TGTGCCATCAGTGATACATCTGTCACCGGGGAGCTGTTTTTT
TRBV19	.	TRBJ1-1	.	CATRGNTEAFF	TGTGCCACGAGGGGAAACACTGAAGCTTTCTTT
TRBV5-5	few	TRBJ2-2	.	CASSSRGRNTGELFF	TGTGCCAGCAGCTCCCGGGGGCGGAACACCGGGGAGCTGTTTTTT
TRBV29-1	.	TRBJ2-2	TRBD1	CSVEARDRGNTGELFF	TGCAGCGTTGAAGCAAGAGACAGGGGGAACACCGGGGAGCTGTTTTTT
TRBV20-1	.	TRBJ1-6	.	CSASDGGTSPLHF	TGCAGTGCTAGCGATGGGGGAACTTCACCCCTCCACTTT
TRBV3-1	.	TRBJ1-4	.	CASSQGRGSDQGEKLFF	TGTGCCAGCAGCCAAGGGCGGGGGTCGGACCAAGGTGAAAAACTGTTTTTT
TRBV5-1	few	TRBJ2-1	.	CASSYSGQSYNEQFF	TGCGCCAGCAGCTATTCTGGACAGTCCTACAATGAGCAGTTCTTC
TRBV5-1	many	TRBJ1-1	.	CASSSGGLTEAFF	TGCGCCAGCAGCTCCGGCGGGTTGACTGAAGCTTTCTTT
TRBV5-5	.	TRBJ2-2	.	CASSLAAQNTGELFF	TGTGCCAGCAGCTTGGCCGCCCAGAACACCGGGGAGCTGTTTTTT
TRBV5-1	.	TRBJ2-3	TRBD2	CASTRTSGTDTQYF	TGCGCCAGCACCCGGACTAGCGGGACCGATACGCAGTATTTT
TRBV11-2	.	TRBJ1-3	.	CASSLVRGSGNTIYF	TGTGCCAGCAGCTTAGTACGGGGTTCTGGAAACACCATATATTTT
TRBV7-3	few	TRBJ1-1	.	CASSTQGGMNTEAFF	TGTGCCAGCAGCACCCAGGGAGGGATGAACACTGAAGCTTTCTTT
TRBV7-8	.	TRBJ1-1	.	CASNLLGNTEAFF	TGTGCCAGCAACTTATTGGGGAACACTGAAGCTTTCTTT
TRBV11-2	.	TRBJ2-1	.	CASSPRPDGSYNEQFF	TGTGCCAGCAGCCCACGACCGGACGGCTCCTACAATGAGCAGTTCTTC
TRBV6-1	few	TRBJ2-1	.	CASSEAASEYNEQFF	TGTGCCAGCAGTGAAGCGGCTAGCGAGTACAATGAGCAGTTCTTC
TRBV20-1	few	TRBJ2-3	TRBD2	CSAPVEREWDTQYF	TGCAGTGCTCCCGTGGAGCGGGAGTGGGATACGCAGTATTTT